This T cell receptor (beta chain) was identified in a study of cytomegalovirus exposure and HLA in healthy donors. General study points: Prior analysis indicated that the majority of TCR beta V segments exhibited productivity approximately 87% or approximately 30% of the time.

Comment on this clone: Its antigen is unknown.

CDR1 is DFQATT, CDR2 SNEGSKA, per germline (reference sequence). The ends were cut back, 4 bases at V and 8 bases at J, with 11 bases in the middle. This CDR3 has 11 amino acids. Both 60 Vbeta primers and 13 Jbeta primers went into the PCR. Measured with immunoSEQ multiplex PCR; TCRdb has only the in-frame clones, and not every one. The repertoire holds tens of thousands of clones, with around 79% as singletons. The sequenced material came from PBMCs. This receptor was identified in a woman aged 40 to 50 in good health and CMV-seropositive. The chain combines TRBV20-1 with TRBJ1-2, with D possibly TRBD1 on 5 matching bases. DNA of the CDR3: TGCAGTGCTAAACCTCAGGGAGGCTACACCTTC. Residues: CSAKPQGGYTF.